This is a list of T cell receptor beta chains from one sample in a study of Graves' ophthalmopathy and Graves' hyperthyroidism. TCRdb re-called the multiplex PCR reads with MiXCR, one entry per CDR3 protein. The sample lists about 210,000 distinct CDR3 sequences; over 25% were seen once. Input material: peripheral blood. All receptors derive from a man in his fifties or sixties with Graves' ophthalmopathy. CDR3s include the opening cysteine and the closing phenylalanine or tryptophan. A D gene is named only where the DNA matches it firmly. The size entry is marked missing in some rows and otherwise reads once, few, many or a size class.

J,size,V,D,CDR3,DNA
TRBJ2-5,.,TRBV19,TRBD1,CASRTTGGQETQYF,TGTGCCAGTAGAACCACAGGGGGCCAAGAGACCCAGTACTTC
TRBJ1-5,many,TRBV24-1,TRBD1,CATSEDRVGQPQHF,TGTGCCACCAGTGAAGACAGGGTGGGACAGCCCCAGCATTTT
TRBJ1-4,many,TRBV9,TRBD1,CASSVSAQGANNEKLFF,TGTGCCAGCAGCGTCTCCGCCCAGGGGGCGAATAATGAAAAACTGTTTTTT
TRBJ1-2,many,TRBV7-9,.,CASSGWGGERLVGYTF,TGTGCCAGCAGCGGATGGGGGGGAGAGAGGCTCGTTGGCTACACCTTC
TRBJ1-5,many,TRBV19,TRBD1,CASSLGQANQPQHF,TGTGCCAGTAGTCTGGGACAGGCTAATCAGCCCCAGCATTTT
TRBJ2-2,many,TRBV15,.,CATSREGFTGELFF,TGTGCCACCAGCAGAGAGGGGTTCACCGGGGAGCTGTTTTTT
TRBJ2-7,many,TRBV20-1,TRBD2,CSAPRLAGDNEQYF,TGCAGTGCTCCTCGACTAGCGGGAGACAACGAGCAGTACTTC
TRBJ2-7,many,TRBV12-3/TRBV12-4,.,CASPLGEQYF,TGTGCCAGCCCGTTGGGCGAGCAGTACTTC
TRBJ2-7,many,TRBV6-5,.,CASSPGGAGDYEQYF,TGTGCCAGCAGCCCCGGGGGAGCTGGGGATTACGAGCAGTACTTC
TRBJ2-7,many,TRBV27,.,CASTSVVGEGREQYF,TGTGCCAGCACTTCCGTGGTGGGAGAGGGGCGCGAGCAGTACTTC
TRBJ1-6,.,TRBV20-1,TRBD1,CSAREAGGNSPLHF,TGCAGTGCTAGAGAGGCAGGGGGCAATTCACCCCTCCACTTT
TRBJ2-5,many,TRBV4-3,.,CASSQDAPGQDQETQYF,TGCGCCAGCAGCCAAGATGCCCCTGGACAAGACCAAGAGACCCAGTACTTC
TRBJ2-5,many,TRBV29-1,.,CSVEPHGDQETQYF,TGCAGCGTTGAACCCCACGGGGACCAAGAGACCCAGTACTTC
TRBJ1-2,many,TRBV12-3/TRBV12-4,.,CASSGAGTNYGYTF,TGTGCCAGCAGTGGGGCAGGGACTAACTATGGCTACACCTTC
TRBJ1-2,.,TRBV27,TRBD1,CASSLMGQVIGGYTF,TGTGCCAGCAGTCTAATGGGACAGGTTATCGGGGGCTACACCTTC
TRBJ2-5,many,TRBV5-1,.,CASSLDRGMGQETQYF,TGCGCCAGCAGCTTGGATCGGGGGATGGGGCAAGAGACCCAGTACTTC
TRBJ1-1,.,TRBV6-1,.,CASSEAGLTEAFF,TGTGCCAGCAGTGAAGCAGGGTTGACTGAAGCTTTCTTT
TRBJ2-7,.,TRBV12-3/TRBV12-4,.,CASSLRDRGEQYF,TGTGCCAGCAGTTTGCGCGACCGGGGGGAGCAGTACTTC
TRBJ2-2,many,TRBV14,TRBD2,CASSFAGGNTGELFF,TGTGCCAGCAGTTTTGCGGGAGGGAACACCGGGGAGCTGTTTTTT
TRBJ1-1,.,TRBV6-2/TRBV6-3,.,CASSSGPMVTEAFF,TGTGCCAGCAGCTCAGGACCGATGGTCACTGAAGCTTTCTTT
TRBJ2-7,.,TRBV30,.,CAWTDSWRPYEQYF,TGTGCCTGGACGGACTCCTGGAGACCTTACGAGCAGTACTTC
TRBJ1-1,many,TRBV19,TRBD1,CASSITGGRTEAFF,TGTGCCAGTAGTATTACAGGGGGTCGGACTGAAGCTTTCTTT
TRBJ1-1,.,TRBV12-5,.,CASAPGGFTEAFF,TGTGCTAGTGCCCCCGGGGGGTTTACTGAAGCTTTCTTT
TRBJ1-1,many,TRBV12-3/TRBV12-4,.,CASEWTGVMNTEAFF,TGTGCCAGCGAGTGGACGGGAGTCATGAACACTGAAGCTTTCTTT
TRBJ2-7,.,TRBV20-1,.,CSAGSGGALYEQYF,TGCAGTGCTGGGTCGGGCGGGGCTCTCTACGAGCAGTACTTC
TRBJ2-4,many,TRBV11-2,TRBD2,CASRSIAGEFIQYF,TGTGCCAGCAGGTCCATAGCGGGAGAGTTCATTCAGTACTTC
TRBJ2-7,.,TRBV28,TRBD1,CASSPGQNSDEQYF,TGTGCCAGCAGCCCGGGACAGAACTCGGACGAGCAGTACTTC
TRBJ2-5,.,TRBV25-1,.,CASSEYREGVETQYF,TGTGCCAGCAGTGAATATAGGGAGGGGGTAGAGACCCAGTACTTC
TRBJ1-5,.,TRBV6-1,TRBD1,CASSLGGGAGNQPQHF,TGTGCCAGCAGCCTAGGAGGGGGCGCAGGCAATCAGCCCCAGCATTTT
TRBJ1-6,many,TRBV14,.,CASSFGPNSPLHF,TGTGCCAGCAGTTTTGGGCCAAATTCACCCCTCCACTTT
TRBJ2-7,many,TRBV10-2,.,CASSESRPLEQYF,TGCGCCAGCAGTGAGTCGAGGCCCCTCGAGCAGTACTTC